This T cell receptor (beta chain) comes out of a study of siplizumab effects on memory and regulatory T cells (dated by TCRdb to the late 2010s). For the study in its entirety: The effect of the anti-CD2 antibody siplizumab on alloreactive T-cell subsets was examined in allogeneic mixed lymphocyte reactions constructed from human PBMCs. What the study reported, not specific to this receptor: Compared with memory T cells, unstimulated naive T cells appeared more diverse, and naive cells seemed to make a substantial contribution to the alloresponse. Of the alloreactive CD4+ clones that could be mapped, the Treg-derived share averaged almost 70% with siplizumab compared with around 25% in control reactions. For roughly 75-96% of proliferating CD4+ or CD8+ clones, no naive or memory phenotype could be assigned. Because sequences below about 10^-5 frequency were poorly captured, only a minor fraction of alloreactive clones could be mapped to unstimulated subsets. Whether proliferating Tregs from siplizumab cultures were suppressive was not functionally confirmed. The cumulative frequency of alloreactive sequences that could be traced back to unstimulated CD4+ memory T cells was significantly reduced by siplizumab.

Additional sequencing covered unstimulated subsets from three donor pairs, namely CD8+ effector memory, CD4+ naive, CD8+ TEMRA, CD4+ memory and CD8+ naive. Sorted unstimulated T cells and proliferating T cells recovered from mixed lymphocyte reactions were subjected to TCRbeta CDR3 sequencing. Fresh whole blood from 9 to 11 HLA-typed healthy donors was used to isolate PBMCs. CDR1 and CDR2 (SQVTM, ANQGSEA) derive from the germline V gene. The CDR3 runs 15 residues from the cysteine to the phenylalanine. The entry retains the CDR3 DNA only, 45 bases that are in frame from base 1. Compared with germline, V lacks 3 bases and J lacks 1 base; bases without a gene match: 5. The protocol used for the library was the immunoSEQ multiplex PCR assay. Each sample had about 10^5 TCR templates assayed by the deep sequencing platform. Genomic DNA extracted from sorted T cells was used for TCRbeta CDR3 sequencing. The authors' pipeline ran thus. The R programming language was used for the clonal analysis of the TCRbeta CDR3 data. Alloreactive CD4+ and CD8+ clones were defined by comparing unstimulated samples with post-reaction CFSE-low samples. By matching sequences to the repertoires of sorted unstimulated Treg and non-Treg cells, each alloreactive CD4+ clone was assigned a regulatory or non-regulatory origin. TCRdb's version of the immuneACCESS table is confined to in-frame rearrangements and falls short of the full clone set. An unresolved V gene accounts for under half of the shortfall where checked; the remainder is of unknown origin. V, J and clone size reflect that table, while D and trimming were determined from the DNA. This sample has over 85,000 clones in its table, and approximately 96% of those were observed once. Of the sample, 0.025% to 0.035% is held by the ten largest clones.

Comment on this clone: It has no known antigen specificity. No quality values exist for individual bases; no much larger clone is one base distant.

The V gene is TRBV29-1 and the J gene is TRBJ1-4, and 7 bases in between align with TRBD1. The specimen was naive CD4+ T cells sorted from blood. The cell subset or site label for this specimen denotes: unstimulated naive T cells. The clonotype originates from a human donor in good health. For the CDR3, the sequence is CSVEGTGETNEKLFF. In nucleotides, the sequence is TGCAGCGTTGAGGGTACAGGGGAAACTAATGAAAAACTGTTTTTT.